This T cell receptor beta chain emerged from a study of control samples from healthy donors and cancer patients. This table comes from immunoSEQ multiplex PCR, and its TCRdb copy is limited to in-frame clones, with some not included. Of approximately 69,000 clones in the sample, 89% were seen once. V trimming: 0 bases; J trimming: 8 bases; junction bases outside the gene matches: 10. The CDR3 consists of 15 residues. Germline-derived CDR1 and CDR2 are SGHRS and YFSETQ. The sample taken for sequencing was PBMCs. This sequence originates from a man aged 55-75 years with colorectal cancer. The chain is built from TRBV5-1 and TRBJ1-2; 7 bases are a match to TRBD1. CDR3 residues: CASSLDPTGSGGYTF. The CDR3 bases are TGCGCCAGCAGCTTGGACCCGACAGGGTCCGGCGGCTACACCTTC.